This T cell receptor beta chain was identified in a study of regulatory T cells in long-lasting Graves disease (dated by TCRdb to the early 2020s). Background for the entire study: Patients with newly diagnosed Graves' disease had been on antithyroid drugs for under 3 months. This study used TCR sequencing and RNA sequencing of peripheral blood to compare persistent Graves' disease patients against newly diagnosed Graves' disease patients. The study was registered as a clinical trial and conducted in China. A total of around 35 samples were covered by TCR sequencing, comprising approximately 13 persistent and approximately 20 newly diagnosed Graves' disease patients.

What the authors observed across the whole study: The authors acknowledged the small sample size as a limitation that may reduce accuracy. Peripheral blood alone was examined, since thyroid tissue, which constituted the primary lesion, could not be accessed. Lower TCR Shannon entropy and fewer highly expanded clones were observed in persistent Graves' disease patients than in newly diagnosed patients, which suggested clonal expansion. Sequencing and analysis were restricted to the TCR beta chain. Persistent patients shared more public clonotypes among themselves (approximately 2,500) than newly diagnosed patients did (roughly 910).

The protocol used for the library was multiplex PCR. Sequencing was performed on an Illumina HiSeq 4000. iRepertoire HTBI primers and Arm-PCR amplification of CDR3 regions were used to construct TCR beta libraries. Gel purification was performed on PCR products prior to sequencing. The study's own analysis went as follows. Gene usage analysis of CDR3 amino acid clonotypes used the 62 TRBV and some 15 TRBJ segments found across samples. Filtered high-quality paired reads were merged into contigs using COPE and FqMerger. Contigs were aligned with BLAST to IMGT TRBV, TRBD and TRBJ reference genes, and CDR3 was defined per IMGT. Any clonotype with a frequency above 0.1% was counted as a highly expanded clone. Shannon entropy was used to measure repertoire diversity, and the Gini coefficient was used to measure V-J evenness. Public clonotypes were defined as clonotypes shared by more than one individual. The public reads were reanalyzed by TCRdb: fastp trimming at Q25, MiXCR alignment, in-frame beta chains only. Merged by CDR3 protein, the rows form single entries marked with the most common genes and DNA. The V and J calls and clone size are TCRdb's, not the authors'. This sample is represented by 350,000 to 500,000 distinct CDR3 sequences; around 17% of them were singletons. Around 10% of the sample rests with the top ten.

According to the study, the label for this sample's time point signals: newly diagnosed GD, antithyroid drugs for less than 3 months. For both TCR sequencing and RNA sequencing, RNA was extracted from PBMCs using TRIzol. The diagnosis of Graves' disease was made according to American Thyroid Association guidelines. Recruitment of patients was carried out at an endocrinology department in Xi'an, China. Each patient gave approximately 10 milliliters of peripheral blood, collected in an EDTA anticoagulant tube. Ficoll Paque Plus density gradient separation was used to isolate PBMCs, and no further T cell sorting was done. RNA quality was checked with an Agilent 2100 Bioanalyzer and agarose gel, and concentration with a NanoDrop 2000. This clonotype was detected only a few times. The clone's antigen remains unknown. Base qualities are not provided; no much larger clone lies one nucleotide away. The same sample was also studied in work on T cells in Graves' hyperthyroidism and ophthalmopathy. The second study's authors report: Stable Graves' hyperthyroidism was defined as the absence of progression to ophthalmopathy over 18 months of follow-up. The hyperthyroidism patients were between 18 and 65 years old and newly diagnosed, with a disease duration of less than 2 months. Any patient with an uncontrolled infection, another autoimmune disease, pregnancy or lactation was excluded. Diagnoses were based on clinical symptoms, serum thyroxine and TRAb, thyroid ultrasound and orbital computed tomography. The TCR CDR3 was subjected to a first round of RT-PCR using the HTBI primer set and the Qiagen OneStep RT-PCR kit. Most expanded thyroid clonotypes (frequency above 0.001) were also detected in blood, a finding suggesting that blood repertoires may reflect thyroid immune responses. A 13 V-J signature model separated ophthalmopathy from stable hyperthyroidism, with 87.88% sensitivity and 81.08% specificity in cross-validation and 80%/75% in testing. In validation, the model predicted progression to ophthalmopathy with approximately 70% sensitivity and less than 80% specificity, a median of 6.5 months before onset. TCR V-J signatures able to tell the groups apart were searched for in a discovery cohort of 95 or so patients, of whom about 40 had Graves' ophthalmopathy and roughly 57 had stable Graves' hyperthyroidism. Prospective prediction of ophthalmopathy was tested in an independent validation cohort of 18 to 20 hyperthyroidism patients and 17 patients who later progressed to ophthalmopathy. The 80 to 100 discovery patients were randomly divided into training and test sets at a 7:3 ratio. The study also compared thyroid tissue and blood T-cell repertoires from 5 to 7 Graves' hyperthyroidism patients. After sampling, hyperthyroidism patients received methimazole starting at 30 mg daily, and ophthalmopathy patients received high-dose intravenous methylprednisolone. Libraries were constructed in a second round of multiplex PCR, after which size selection and purification were carried out. Paired-end sequencing of the libraries was performed with 100 bp reads on an Illumina HiSeq2000. SOAPnuke was used to process the raw data, removing reads that contained adapters or uncalled bases, had a mean Phred below 15, or lacked an exact match to the constant primer or identifier. COPE v1.2.5 was used to merge high-quality paired reads, and clonotypes were defined as unique nucleotide sequences. MiTCR v1.1 was used to align the clonotypes against IMGT TRBV, TRBD and TRBJ reference segments. The analysis was restricted to V-J combinations with a frequency above 0.0001, which together covered 99.2% of the repertoires. A TCS score was defined as the ratio between F50 (clonal expansion) and ExV (chaos), using BLOSUM62-based TCRdist between CDR3 peptides within each V-J. Welch's t-statistics and random forest reduced roughly 530 V-J features to 10 to 15, which were used in a naive Bayes classifier (R e1071). Sample size was not statistically predetermined, and blinding of investigators to group allocation was not performed. The paper describes TCR Vbeta CDR3 sequencing of roughly 130 peripheral blood samples, made up of 43 ophthalmopathy patients, roughly 80 hyperthyroidism patients and about 17 progressor patients.

The input for sequencing was peripheral blood mononuclear cells (PBMCs), taken at new diagnosis, from a patient treated with antithyroid drugs. The sequence derives from a woman aged 25 to 39 with Graves disease. Donor details come from another sample of the same person, matched by shared clones.

The encoded CDR3 is CASSLEGPLNNEQFF. Read as DNA, the sequence is TGTGCCAGCAGCTTAGAGGGACCCTTAAACAATGAGCAGTTCTTC. Here the chain combines TRBV11-3 and TRBJ2-1; the D segment might be TRBD1 or TRBD2, since each matches 5 bases. Based on the germline V gene, the CDR1 and CDR2 sequences are SGHNT and YENEEA. Counted from cysteine to phenylalanine, this CDR3 has 15 amino acids. Of all the DNA, just the CDR3 is kept, 45 bases in frame from base 1. Trimming takes 0 bases from V and 5 bases from J, and the germline ends sit 11 bases apart.